This TCR beta chain was obtained from a study of T cell repertoires and leukemia-associated antigens (dated by TCRdb to the late 2010s). Study-wide context: Each sample yielded about 5.1 to 7 million read pairs and roughly 3.3 to 5.0 million effective reads, 15 million to 20 million effective reads overall. Using in vitro peptide stimulation of healthy T cells, the study set out to figure out what antigen is recognized by a TCR Vbeta21 clone that had previously been found in CML patients.

Concerning this clonotype: Its antigen is not yet known. The junction shows a germline mismatch at one end, possibly a read error.

Study-wide findings and limitations: Antigen specificity and function of the expanded clones were not tested directly and required further investigation. Across the four groups, there were no significant differences in the numbers of Vbeta genes (about 58), Jbeta genes (around 13), VDJ rearrangements, or unique CDR3s.

As a first step, CD3+ T cells were rested overnight at less than 3 million cells/mL in RPMI 1640 lacking fetal bovine serum. MACS immunomagnetic beads were used, per the manufacturer's instructions, to isolate CD3+ T cells from PBMCs. Via the germline V gene, CDR1 is MNHEY and CDR2 SVGAGI. There are 19 amino acids in the CDR3, from cysteine to phenylalanine inclusive. The only DNA kept is the CDR3, 57 bases in frame from the first base. Total RNA was extracted from the cultured T cells using TRIzol reagent. TCRbeta libraries were amplified from RNA by 5' rapid amplification of cDNA ends (5'RACE). Library concentration and integrity were checked with Qubit, an Agilent instrument, and quantitative PCR before sequencing. Qualified libraries were sequenced on Illumina HiSeq or MiSeq by a commercial service provider. Regarding the original processing steps: TCR sequences in each sample were identified with MiXCR version 1.8.2. For a clone to be considered qualified, a CDR3 longer than four amino acids, an in-frame nucleotide length, and the absence of a stop codon were required. A read containing the complete CDR3 structure was counted as an effective read. RT-PCR with 24 Vbeta primers, GeneScan spectratyping, and Sanger sequencing were used to validate expanded clones. In-frame beta chains were kept once TCRdb had trimmed the public reads at Q25 with fastp and called clones with MiXCR. A single entry per CDR3 protein holds the most common genes and DNA from its merged rows. For this entry, the V and J calls and clone size follow TCRdb and not the study's own pipeline. The sample yields approximately 10,000 distinct CDR3 sequences; roughly 43% were counted once. Jointly, the top ten make up just over 55% of the sample.

The chain was built from TRBV6-5 and TRBJ2-7, with TRBD1 tentatively as D gene (6 bases match). Sequencing was carried out using CD3+ T cells sorted from blood and cultured. This sequence was found in a female donor in good health. The bases are TGTGCCGGCAGTTACTCACGACTGACAGGAGCAATGTCGGGCTACGAGCAGTACTTT. Translated, it reads CAGSYSRLTGAMSGYEQYF.